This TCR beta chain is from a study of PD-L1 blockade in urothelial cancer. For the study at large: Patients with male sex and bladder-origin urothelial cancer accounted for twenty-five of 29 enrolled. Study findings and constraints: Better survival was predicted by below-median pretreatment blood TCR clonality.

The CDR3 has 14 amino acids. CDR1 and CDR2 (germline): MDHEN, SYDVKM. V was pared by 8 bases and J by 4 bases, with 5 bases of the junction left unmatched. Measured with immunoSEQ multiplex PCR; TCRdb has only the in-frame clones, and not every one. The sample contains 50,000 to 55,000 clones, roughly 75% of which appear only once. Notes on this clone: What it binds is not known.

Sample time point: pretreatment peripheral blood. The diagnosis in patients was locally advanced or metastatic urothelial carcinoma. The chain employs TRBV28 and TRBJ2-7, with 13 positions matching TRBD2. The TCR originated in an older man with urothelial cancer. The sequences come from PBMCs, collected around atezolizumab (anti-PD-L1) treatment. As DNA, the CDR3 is TGTGCCAGCGAGGGACTAGCGGGATATTACGAGCAGTACTTC. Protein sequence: CASEGLAGYYEQYF.